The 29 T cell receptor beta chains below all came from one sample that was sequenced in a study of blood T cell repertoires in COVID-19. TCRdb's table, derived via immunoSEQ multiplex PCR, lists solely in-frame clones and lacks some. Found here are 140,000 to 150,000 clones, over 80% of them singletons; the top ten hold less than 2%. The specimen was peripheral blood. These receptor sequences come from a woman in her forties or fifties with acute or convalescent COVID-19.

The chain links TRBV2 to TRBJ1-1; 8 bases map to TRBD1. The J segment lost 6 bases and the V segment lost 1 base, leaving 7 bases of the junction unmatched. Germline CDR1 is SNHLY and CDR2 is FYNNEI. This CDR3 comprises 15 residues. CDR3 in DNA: TGTGCCAGCAGTGAAGAAATAAGACAGGGGTCTGAAGCTTTCTTT. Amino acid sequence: CASSEEIRQGSEAFF.

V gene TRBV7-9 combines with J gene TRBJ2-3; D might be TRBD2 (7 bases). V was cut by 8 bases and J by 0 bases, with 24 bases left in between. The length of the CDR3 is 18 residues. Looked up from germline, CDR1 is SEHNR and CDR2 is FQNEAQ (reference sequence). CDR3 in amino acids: CASRKGGEASRSTDTQYF. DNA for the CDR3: TGTGCCAGCCGGAAAGGGGGGGAGGCCTCCCGTAGCACAGATACGCAGTATTTT.

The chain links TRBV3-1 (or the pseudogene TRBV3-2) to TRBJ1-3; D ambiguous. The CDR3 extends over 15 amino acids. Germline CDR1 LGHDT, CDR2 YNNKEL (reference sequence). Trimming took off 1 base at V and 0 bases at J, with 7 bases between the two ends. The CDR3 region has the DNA TGTGCCAGCAGCCAAGGGAGAAGCTCTGGAAACACCATATATTTT. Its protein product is CASSQGRSSGNTIYF.

The CDR3 loop reads CASSLLAGGINEQFF. DNA for the CDR3: TGTGCCAGCAGCCTACTAGCGGGAGGGATTAATGAGCAGTTCTTC. This chain joins TRBV7-9 and TRBJ2-1; 13 nucleotides line up with TRBD2. The V gene end was trimmed by 5 bases and the J gene end by 7 bases; junction bases not matched to a gene: 5. This CDR3 contains 15 residues. Germline CDR1 and CDR2: SEHNR and FQNEAQ (reference sequence). Looking up the rest from reference TRBV7-9 and TRBJ2-1 gives the full variable domain: DTGVSQNPRHKITKRGQNVTFRCDPISEHNRLYWYRQTLGQGPEFLTYFQNEAQLEKSRLLSDRFSAERPKGSFSTLEIQRTEQGDSAMYLCASSLLAGGINEQFFGPGTRLTVL.

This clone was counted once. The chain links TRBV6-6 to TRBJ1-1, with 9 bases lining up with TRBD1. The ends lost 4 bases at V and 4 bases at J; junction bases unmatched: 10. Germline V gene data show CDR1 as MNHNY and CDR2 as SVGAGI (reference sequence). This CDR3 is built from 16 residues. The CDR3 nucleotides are TGTGCCAGCAGTTCAGGGACAGGGACGATGGGCACTGAAGCTTTCTTT. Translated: CASSSGTGTMGTEAFF.

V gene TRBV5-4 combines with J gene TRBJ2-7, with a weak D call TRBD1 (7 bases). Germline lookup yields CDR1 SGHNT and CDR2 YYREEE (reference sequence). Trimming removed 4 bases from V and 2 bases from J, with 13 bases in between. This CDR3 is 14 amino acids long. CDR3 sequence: CASSAGQSTYEQYF. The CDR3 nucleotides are TGTGCCAGCAGCGCGGGACAGTCAACCTACGAGCAGTACTTC.

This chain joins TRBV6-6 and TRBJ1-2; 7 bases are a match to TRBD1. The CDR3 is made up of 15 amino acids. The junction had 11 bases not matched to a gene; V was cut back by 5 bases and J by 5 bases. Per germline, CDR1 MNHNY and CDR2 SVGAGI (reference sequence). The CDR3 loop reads CASSNRGLAIYGYTF. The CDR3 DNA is TGTGCCAGCAGTAACAGGGGATTGGCTATTTATGGCTACACCTTC.

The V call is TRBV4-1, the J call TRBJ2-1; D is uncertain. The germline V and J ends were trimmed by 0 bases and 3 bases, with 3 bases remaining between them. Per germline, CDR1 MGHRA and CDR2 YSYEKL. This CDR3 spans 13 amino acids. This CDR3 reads CASSQDNYNEQFF. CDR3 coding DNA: TGCGCCAGCAGCCAAGACAACTACAATGAGCAGTTCTTC.

The CDR3 here is CASIPSGQGAYEQYF. The CDR3 DNA sequence: TGTGCCAGCATCCCCTCGGGACAGGGGGCCTACGAGCAGTACTTC. This chain links TRBV28 with TRBJ2-7, with 11 bases fitting TRBD1. Trimming removed 7 bases from V and 2 bases from J; junction bases left unmatched: 7. The germline V gene encodes CDR1 MDHEN and CDR2 SYDVKM. The CDR3 contains 15 residues.

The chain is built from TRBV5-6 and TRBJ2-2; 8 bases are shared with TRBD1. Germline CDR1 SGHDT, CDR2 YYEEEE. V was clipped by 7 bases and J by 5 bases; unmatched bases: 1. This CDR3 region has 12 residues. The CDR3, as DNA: TGTGCCAGCGACAGGGGAACCGGGGAGCTGTTTTTT. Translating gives CASDRGTGELFF.

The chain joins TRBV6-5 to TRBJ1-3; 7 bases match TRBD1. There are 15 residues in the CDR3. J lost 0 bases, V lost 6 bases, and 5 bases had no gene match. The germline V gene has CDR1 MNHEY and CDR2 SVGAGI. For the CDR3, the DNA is TGTGCCAGCAGCAGACAGGGCTCCTCTGGAAACACCATATATTTT. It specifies CASSRQGSSGNTIYF.

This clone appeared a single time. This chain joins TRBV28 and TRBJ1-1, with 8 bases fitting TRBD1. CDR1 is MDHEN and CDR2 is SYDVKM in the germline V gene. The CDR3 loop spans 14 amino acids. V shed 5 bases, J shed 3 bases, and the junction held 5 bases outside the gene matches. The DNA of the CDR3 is TGTGCCAGCAGTCCACAGGGGGGATACACTGAAGCTTTCTTT. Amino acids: CASSPQGGYTEAFF. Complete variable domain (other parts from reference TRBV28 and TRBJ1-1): DVKVTQSSRYLVKRTGEKVFLECVQDMDHENMFWYRQDPGLGLRLIYFSYDVKMKEKGDIPEGYSVSREKKERFSLILESASTNQTSMYLCASSPQGGYTEAFFGQGTRLTVV.

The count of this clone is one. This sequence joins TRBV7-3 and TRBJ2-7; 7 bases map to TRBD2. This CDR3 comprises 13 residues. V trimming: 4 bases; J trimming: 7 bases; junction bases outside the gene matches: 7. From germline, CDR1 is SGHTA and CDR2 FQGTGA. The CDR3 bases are TGTGCCAGCAGCTCGTACGAGGGAGGGGAGCAGTACTTC. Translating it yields CASSSYEGGEQYF. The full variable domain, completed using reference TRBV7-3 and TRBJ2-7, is GAGVSQTPSNKVTEKGKYVELRCDPISGHTALYWYRQSLGQGPEFLIYFQGTGAADDSGLPNDRFFAVRPEGSVSTLKIQRTERGDSAVYLCASSSYEGGEQYFGPGTRLTVT.

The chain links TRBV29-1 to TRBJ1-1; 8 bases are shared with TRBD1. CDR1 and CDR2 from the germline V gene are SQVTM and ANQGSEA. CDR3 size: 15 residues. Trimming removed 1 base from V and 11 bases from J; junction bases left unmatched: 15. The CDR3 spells CSVEVQGAKLLGAFF. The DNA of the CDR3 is TGCAGCGTTGAAGTCCAGGGGGCGAAGTTATTGGGGGCTTTCTTT.

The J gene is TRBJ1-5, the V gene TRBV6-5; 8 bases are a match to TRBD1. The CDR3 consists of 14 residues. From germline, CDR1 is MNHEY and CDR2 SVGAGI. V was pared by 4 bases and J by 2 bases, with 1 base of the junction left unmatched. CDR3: CASSSTGGNQPQHF. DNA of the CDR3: TGTGCCAGCAGTTCGACAGGGGGCAATCAGCCCCAGCATTTT.

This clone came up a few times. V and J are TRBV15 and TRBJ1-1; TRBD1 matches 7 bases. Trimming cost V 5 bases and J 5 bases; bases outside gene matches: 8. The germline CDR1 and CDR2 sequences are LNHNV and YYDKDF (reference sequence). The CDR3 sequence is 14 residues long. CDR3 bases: TGTGCCACCAGCTCCCAAGGGGGCTGGACTGAAGCTTTCTTT. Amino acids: CATSSQGGWTEAFF.

CDR3 in DNA: TGTGCCAGCAGCCATCACAGAATCCGAGCGGGTGATGAAAAACTGTTTTTT. It encodes CASSHHRIRAGDEKLFF. This chain joins TRBV14 and TRBJ1-4; D remains unclear. CDR3 length: 17 residues. Trimming stripped 3 bases from V and 6 bases from J, with 20 bases between. Germline V lookup: CDR1 SGHDN, CDR2 FVKESK.

CDR3 region: CASSQAWELAGGRYEQFF. Here the CDR3 DNA reads TGTGCCAGCAGCCAAGCTTGGGAACTAGCGGGAGGAAGGTATGAGCAGTTCTTC. The V gene is TRBV4-2, the J gene TRBJ2-1, with 12 positions matching TRBD2. CDR3 length equals 18 residues. V was pared by 1 base and J by 8 bases, with 12 bases of the junction left unmatched. Per the germline V gene, CDR1 is LGHNA and CDR2 is YNFKEQ.

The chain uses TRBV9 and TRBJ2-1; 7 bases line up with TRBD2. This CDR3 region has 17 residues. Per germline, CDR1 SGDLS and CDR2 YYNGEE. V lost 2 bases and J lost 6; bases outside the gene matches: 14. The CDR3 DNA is TGTGCCAGCAGCGTCGGGGTGGGGCTAGCGGAACTCAATGAGCAGTTCTTC. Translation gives CASSVGVGLAELNEQFF.

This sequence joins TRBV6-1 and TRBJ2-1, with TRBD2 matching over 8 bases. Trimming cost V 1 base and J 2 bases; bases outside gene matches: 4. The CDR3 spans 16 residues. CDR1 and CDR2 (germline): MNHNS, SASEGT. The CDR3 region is CASSEEAGVPYNEQFF. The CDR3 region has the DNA TGTGCCAGCAGTGAAGAAGCGGGAGTGCCCTACAATGAGCAGTTCTTC.

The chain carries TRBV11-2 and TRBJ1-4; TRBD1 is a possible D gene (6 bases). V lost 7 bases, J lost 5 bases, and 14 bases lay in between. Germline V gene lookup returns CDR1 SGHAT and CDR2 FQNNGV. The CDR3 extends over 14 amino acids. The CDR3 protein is CASTVQGLNEKLFF. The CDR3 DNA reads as TGTGCCAGCACCGTACAGGGCTTAAATGAAAAACTGTTTTTT. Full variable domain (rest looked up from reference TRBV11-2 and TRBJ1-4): EAGVAQSPRYKIIEKRQSVAFWCNPISGHATLYWYQQILGQGPKLLIQFQNNGVVDDSQLPKDRFSAERLKGVDSTLKIQPAKLEDSAVYLCASTVQGLNEKLFFGSGTQLSVL.

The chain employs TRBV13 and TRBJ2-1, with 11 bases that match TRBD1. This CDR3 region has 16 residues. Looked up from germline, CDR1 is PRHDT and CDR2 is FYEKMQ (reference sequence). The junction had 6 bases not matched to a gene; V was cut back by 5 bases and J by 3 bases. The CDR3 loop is CASSAAGTGGYNEQFF. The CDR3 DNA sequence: TGTGCCAGCAGCGCGGCCGGGACAGGGGGCTACAATGAGCAGTTCTTC.

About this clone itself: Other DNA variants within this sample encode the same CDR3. CDR3 region: CASSLGGGANEQFF. The CDR3 DNA follows: TGCGCCAGCAGCTTGGGCGGGGGGGCGAATGAGCAGTTCTTC. V and J are TRBV5-1 and TRBJ2-1; 9 bases match TRBD2. The CDR3 runs 14 residues. The V and J ends lost 0 bases and 7 bases, in that order; junction bases with no gene match: 2. The V gene's germline CDR1 is SGHRS and CDR2 YFSETQ.

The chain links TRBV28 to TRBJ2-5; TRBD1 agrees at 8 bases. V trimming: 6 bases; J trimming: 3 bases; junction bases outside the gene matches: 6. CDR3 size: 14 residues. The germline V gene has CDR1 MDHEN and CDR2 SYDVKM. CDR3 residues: CASSSGTGKETQYF. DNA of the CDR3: TGTGCCAGCAGCTCAGGGACAGGTAAAGAGACCCAGTACTTC.

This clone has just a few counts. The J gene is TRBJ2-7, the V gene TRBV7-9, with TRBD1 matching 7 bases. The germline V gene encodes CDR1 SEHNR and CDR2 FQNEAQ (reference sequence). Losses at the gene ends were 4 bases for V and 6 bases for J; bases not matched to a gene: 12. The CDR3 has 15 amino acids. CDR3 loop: CASSSRTGTHSEQYF. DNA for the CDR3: TGTGCCAGCAGCTCCAGGACAGGAACCCATTCCGAGCAGTACTTC.

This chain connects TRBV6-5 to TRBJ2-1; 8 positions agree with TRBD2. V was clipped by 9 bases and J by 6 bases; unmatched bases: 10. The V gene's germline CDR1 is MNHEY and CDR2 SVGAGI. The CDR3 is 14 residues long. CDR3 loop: CASRKTGTSNEQFF. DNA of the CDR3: TGTGCCAGTCGTAAAACCGGGACTAGCAATGAGCAGTTCTTC.

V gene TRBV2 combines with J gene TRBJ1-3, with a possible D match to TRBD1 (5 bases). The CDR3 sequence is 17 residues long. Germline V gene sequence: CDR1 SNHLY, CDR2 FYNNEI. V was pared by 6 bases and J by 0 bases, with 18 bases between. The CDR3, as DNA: TGTGCCAGCAGAGGCGCGAAGGGGTCCCCCTCTGGAAACACCATATATTTT. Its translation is CASRGAKGSPSGNTIYF. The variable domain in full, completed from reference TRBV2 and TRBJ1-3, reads EPEVTQTPSHQVTQMGQEVILRCVPISNHLYFYWYRQILGQKVEFLVSFYNNEISEKSEIFDDQFSVERPDGSNFTLKIRSTKLEDSAMYFCASRGAKGSPSGNTIYFGEGSWLTVV.

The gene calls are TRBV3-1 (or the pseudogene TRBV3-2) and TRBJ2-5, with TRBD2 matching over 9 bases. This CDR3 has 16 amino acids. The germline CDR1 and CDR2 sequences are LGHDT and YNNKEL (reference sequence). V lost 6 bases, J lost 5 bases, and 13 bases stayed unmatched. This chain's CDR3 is CASSPTSGSGRETQYF. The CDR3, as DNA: TGTGCCAGCAGTCCTACGTCTGGGAGCGGGAGGGAGACCCAGTACTTC.

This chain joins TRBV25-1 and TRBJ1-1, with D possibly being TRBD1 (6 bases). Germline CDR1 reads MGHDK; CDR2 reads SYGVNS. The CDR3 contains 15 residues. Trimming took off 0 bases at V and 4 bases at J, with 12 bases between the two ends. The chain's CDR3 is CASSEYGTLVTEAFF. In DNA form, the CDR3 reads TGTGCCAGCAGTGAATACGGGACACTAGTCACTGAAGCTTTCTTT.